This is a list of T cell receptor beta chains from one sample in a study of OX40 agonist ivuxolimab in advanced cancers. Assay: immunoSEQ multiplex PCR; the TCRdb copy retains only in-frame clones and omits some. This table holds tens of thousands of clones, around 80% found once. The sequenced sample was CD4+ or CD8+ T cells sorted from blood, obtained in a trial of the OX40 agonist ivuxolimab. Receptors originate from an adult with an advanced solid tumor such as melanoma, head and neck, liver or kidney cancer. CDR3s leave out the opening cysteine and the closing phenylalanine or tryptophan.

j_call,v_call,cdr3_aa
TRBJ1-2,TRBV7-8,ASSPLQGVGGYT
TRBJ2-2,TRBV2,ASSRKQGGELF
TRBJ1-1,TRBV4-1,ASSPEGVWNTEAF
TRBJ1-2,TRBV7-1,ASRHAEGRSNYGYT
TRBJ1-1,TRBV4-1,ASRARVMDTEAF
TRBJ1-2,TRBV5-1,ASSYRTGDGYT
TRBJ1-6,TRBV5-6,ASSRGQGGYSPLH
TRBJ2-5,TRBV30,AWQTSGETQY
TRBJ1-1,TRBV6-6,ASSTTGILAEAF
TRBJ2-7,TRBV7-9,ASSEVGGEQY
TRBJ2-1,TRBV5-5,ASTHYTGDDYNEQF
TRBJ2-2,TRBV6-5,ASSDINTGELF
TRBJ1-6,TRBV18,ASSPSSYNSPLH
TRBJ2-3,TRBV15,ATSRDRPGAGTDTQY
TRBJ2-5,TRBV7-6,ASSTETQETQY
TRBJ2-7,TRBV7-2,ASSLASGVGEQY
TRBJ1-2,TRBV29-1,SVLRGGKDYGYT
TRBJ2-5,TRBV5-1,ASSTENQETQY
TRBJ2-5,TRBV7-9,ASSLAQGPGETQY
TRBJ1-2,TRBV29-1,SVRVDYGYT
TRBJ2-1,TRBV25-1,ASSELAGFQTKEQF
TRBJ2-3,TRBV29-1,SVGVLADTQY
TRBJ1-4,TRBV9,ASSRDGYNEKLF
TRBJ1-6,TRBV27,ASSLEAGVSAYNSPLH
TRBJ2-1,TRBV4-3,ASSQGTGRSYNEQF
TRBJ2-2,TRBV19,ASVQGRNTGELF
TRBJ1-1,TRBV18,ASSPGQGNTEAF
TRBJ2-6,TRBV6-5,ASSPLSGANVLT